The source of this T cell receptor (beta chain) is a study of blood T cell repertoires in COVID-19 (dated by TCRdb to the early 2020s). Some background on the complete study: Samples from collaborators originated in the United States, Italy and Spain and spanned both the acute and convalescent phases of COVID-19. The prospective study material was composed of cDNA or gDNA derived from T cells, B-cell-depleted T cells, or PBMCs. Deeply sampled blood TCRbeta repertoires from subjects exposed to, actively infected with, or recovered from COVID-19 were included in the dataset. The repertoires were made available in a free public database intended to serve as a resource for research on the immune response to SARS-CoV-2. The samples were drawn from the first 160 participants of the ongoing ImmuneRACE study and from 950 to 1,500 subjects provided by 6 global collaborators. A de-identified subject ID, COVID-19 status, age in years and sex were almost always included in the sample metadata. Where HLA class I and class II types were available, the types were taken from metadata supplied by the sample provider, not from assay-based typing. The study at large found these results: The quantity of clinical and demographic metadata differed by source and by participant and was supplied without curation.

Samples from volunteer blood donors who had recovered from COVID-19 were contributed by a second Seattle source. Collaborating institutions collected whole blood in K2EDTA tubes following their own protocols. For TCRbeta analysis, collaborators shipped samples in one of three forms: frozen whole blood, isolated PBMCs, or DNA extracted from either of those sample types. To note about this clone: There is no known antigen for this receptor. No base quality information exists; no much larger clone differs at one position.

The CDR3 spans 18 residues, from the cysteine through the phenylalanine. The sequence is cut down to CDR3 DNA, 54 bases in frame from base 1. Sequences MGHRA (CDR1) and YSYEKL (CDR2) are obtained from the germline V gene. V is cut back by 0 bases and J by 0 bases, with 6 bases in the junction unmatched. TCRbeta CDR3 regions were amplified from genomic DNA by means of the immunoSEQ Assay, a bias-controlled multiplex PCR. The authors processed their data as follows. The number of nucleated cells in each sample was estimated from the amplification of reference gene primers within the assay. To quantify the absolute abundance of each unique TCRbeta CDR3 rearrangement, sequence reads were collapsed and filtered. For each sample, productive Simpson clonality was calculated as the square root of Simpson's diversity index across productive rearrangements. TCRdb retrieved this table from immuneACCESS and kept in-frame rearrangements only. Not all clones are present; in checked studies, unresolved V genes account for under half, and no reason is known for the remainder. The D gene and trimming were derived from the DNA, and the V and J assignments and clone size from that table. This sample lists 150,000 to 200,000 clones; about 88% were detected once. The ten largest make up roughly 2% of the sample.

Sample: peripheral blood. The origin of this receptor is a man between 18 and 29 years old who had recovered from COVID-19. The sequence joins TRBV4-1 to TRBJ2-3; the central 10 bases match TRBD2. The DNA sequence is TGCGCCAGCAGCCAAGAGCCAGCGGGAGGGCCTAGCACAGATACGCAGTATTTT. This yields the protein CASSQEPAGGPSTDTQYF.